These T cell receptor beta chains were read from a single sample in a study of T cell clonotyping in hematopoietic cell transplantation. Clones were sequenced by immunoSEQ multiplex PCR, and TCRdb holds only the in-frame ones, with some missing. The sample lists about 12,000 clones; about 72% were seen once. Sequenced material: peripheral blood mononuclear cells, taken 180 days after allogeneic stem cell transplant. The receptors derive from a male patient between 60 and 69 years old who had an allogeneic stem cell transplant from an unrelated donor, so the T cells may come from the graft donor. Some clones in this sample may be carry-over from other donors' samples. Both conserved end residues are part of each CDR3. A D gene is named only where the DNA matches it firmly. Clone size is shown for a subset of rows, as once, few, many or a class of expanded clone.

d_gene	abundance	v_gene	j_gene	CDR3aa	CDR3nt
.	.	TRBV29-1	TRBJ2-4	CSALERADIQYF	TGCAGCGCCCTCGAGCGGGCGGACATTCAGTACTTC
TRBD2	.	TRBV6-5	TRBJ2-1	CASSWLAGGNNEQFF	TGTGCCAGCAGTTGGCTAGCGGGAGGAAACAATGAGCAGTTCTTC
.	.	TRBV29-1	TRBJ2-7	CSVAGGHQILDEQYF	TGCAGCGTTGCTGGAGGGCACCAGATTCTCGACGAGCAGTACTTC
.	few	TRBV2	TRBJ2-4	CASSEPRFKNIQYF	TGTGCCAGCAGTGAACCCAGGTTTAAAAACATTCAGTACTTC
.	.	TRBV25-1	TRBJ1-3	CASSEQGNTIYF	TGTGCCAGCAGTGAACAGGGAAACACCATATATTTT
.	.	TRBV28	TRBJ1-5	CASSFRGDHSNQPQHF	TGTGCCAGCAGTTTTAGGGGGGATCATAGCAATCAGCCCCAGCATTTT
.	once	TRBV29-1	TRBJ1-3	CSVNLQSSGNTIYF	TGCAGCGTTAACCTGCAGAGCTCTGGAAACACCATATATTTT
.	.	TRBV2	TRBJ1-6	CASGGLRGEISPLHF	TGTGCCAGCGGGGGACTCCGAGGGGAAATTTCACCCCTCCACTTT
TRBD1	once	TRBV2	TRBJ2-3	CASRPDRGNTQYF	TGTGCCAGCAGGCCGGACAGGGGTAATACGCAGTATTTT